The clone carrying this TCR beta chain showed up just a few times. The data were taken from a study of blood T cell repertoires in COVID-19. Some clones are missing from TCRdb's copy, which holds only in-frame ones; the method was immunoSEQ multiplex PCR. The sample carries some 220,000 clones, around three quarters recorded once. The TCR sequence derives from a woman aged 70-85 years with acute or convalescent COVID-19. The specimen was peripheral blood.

The DNA of the CDR3 is TGTGCCAGCAGTCCGGGACAGGGTTTATCCCTCCACTTT. It is translated as CASSPGQGLSLHF. The chain carries TRBV12-3 or TRBV12-4 and TRBJ1-6; the match to TRBD1 covers 9 bases. CDR3 length equals 13 residues. J lost 14 bases, V lost 5 bases, and 7 bases had no gene match.